Listed below are T cell receptor beta chains from one sample, sequenced in a study of CD8+CD57+ T cells in acquired aplastic anemia. TCRdb reprocessed the reads with MiXCR, giving one entry per CDR3 protein. The sample holds about 200,000 distinct CDR3 sequences, 65% seen once. Specimen: sorted CD4+, CD8+, or CD8+CD57+ T cells (not recorded which) from PBMCs. These receptors were taken from a human donor with aplastic anemia. The CDR3 runs from the conserved cysteine through the conserved F or W. A D gene is named only where the DNA matches it firmly. Expanded clones are given a class, and other clones once, few, many or no size at all.

TRBD1	TRBV2	once	TRBJ2-7	TGTGCCAGCAGGGGACAGGGGGTCCCCTACGAGCAGTACTTC	CASRGQGVPYEQYF
-	TRBV10-3	many	TRBJ2-2	TGTGCCACCAAGGGGCCAGGGGCGTTAGCCGGGGAGCTGTTTTTT	CATKGPGALAGELFF
-	TRBV2	-	TRBJ2-7	TGTGCCAGCATGGACTTCAGCTCCTACGAGCAGTACTTC	CASMDFSSYEQYF
-	TRBV19	-	TRBJ2-3	TGTGCCAGTACGGCCGTACAGGGAACAGATACGCAGTATTTT	CASTAVQGTDTQYF
TRBD1	TRBV7-6	many	TRBJ2-7	TGTGCCAGCAGCGGGACAGGGGTTGGGAACGAGCAGTACTTC	CASSGTGVGNEQYF
-	TRBV5-6	few	TRBJ1-1	TGTGCCAGCAGCTTGTACGCGGCAGGGCTTATGAACACTGAAGCTTTCTTT	CASSLYAAGLMNTEAFF
TRBD2	TRBV7-2	-	TRBJ2-3	TGTGCCAGCAGGGAACCGGGGGGGGACCGCACAGATACGCAGTATTTT	CASREPGGDRTDTQYF
-	TRBV7-9	-	TRBJ1-1	TGTGCCAGCAGCTTAGCGCATTTGGGTAACACTGAAGCTTTCTTT	CASSLAHLGNTEAFF
TRBD1	TRBV6-4	-	TRBJ2-3	TGTGCCAGCAGTGAGCACAGGGGTAATACGCAGTATTTT	CASSEHRGNTQYF
-	TRBV7-9	many	TRBJ1-4	TGTGCCAGCAGCTTAAACGACCTTGAACTTGCAACTAATGAAAAACTGTTTTTT	CASSLNDLELATNEKLFF
-	TRBV7-2	-	TRBJ2-7	TGTGCCAGCAGCACCCCACGGACGGGCCCTAGCTCCTACGAGCAGTACTTC	CASSTPRTGPSSYEQYF
-	TRBV6-9	-	TRBJ1-6	TGTGCCAGCAGTAGCGGGGAGCTACGGAATTCACCCCTCTACTTT	CASSSGELRNSPLYF
TRBD1	TRBV10-3	-	TRBJ2-1	TGTGCCATCAGTATGACAGGGGCGGACAATGAGCAGTTCTTC	CAISMTGADNEQFF
-	TRBV7-8	-	TRBJ2-1	TGTGCCAGCAGCCCTACTCGTCGCGGCAATGAGCAGTTCTTC	CASSPTRRGNEQFF
TRBD2	TRBV5-6	-	TRBJ2-1	TGTGCCAGCAGCTTTCGGCTAGCGGGGGGCCTTGAGCAGTTCTTC	CASSFRLAGGLEQFF
-	TRBV7-2	-	TRBJ1-2	TGTGCCAGCAGCGCCTCACGGGCGATCGGCGTAGGCTACACCTTC	CASSASRAIGVGYTF
TRBD1	TRBV18	many	TRBJ2-7	TGTGCCAGCTCACCTACAGGGGCGGGCGACGAGCAGTACTTC	CASSPTGAGDEQYF
TRBD1	TRBV29-1	-	TRBJ1-5	TGCAGCGTGACGTTCGGGACAGGGGGGAATCAGCCCCAGCATTTT	CSVTFGTGGNQPQHF
TRBD1	TRBV19	few	TRBJ1-6	TGTGCCAGTAGTCCTTCGGGACAGGGTATGACACCCCTCCACTTT	CASSPSGQGMTPLHF
-	TRBV29-1	few	TRBJ1-3	TGCAGCGTTGTTCAGACAGCGGAGCGCTTAAACACCATATATTTT	CSVVQTAERLNTIYF
-	TRBV24-1	-	TRBJ2-1	TGTGCCACCAGTGAAGGACGGTTACCCTACAATGAGCAGTTCTTC	CATSEGRLPYNEQFF
-	TRBV15	-	TRBJ1-1	TGTGCCACCCGTCGGGGCACTAACACTGAAGCTTTCTTT	CATRRGTNTEAFF
-	TRBV20-1	few	TRBJ1-5	TGCAGTGCTAGGAGGGGTAGCAATCAGCCCCAGCATTTT	CSARRGSNQPQHF
TRBD2	TRBV9	-	TRBJ2-7	TGTGCCAGCAGCACCAGCGGGGTCTCCTACGAGCAGTACTTC	CASSTSGVSYEQYF
-	TRBV6-4	few	TRBJ2-1	TGTGCCAGCAGTGTGGCGTTAGGGGGGAATGAGCAGTTCTTC	CASSVALGGNEQFF
-	TRBV7-9	many	TRBJ2-7	TGTGCCAGCAGCTTAGCAGGGTCATACGAGCAGTACTTC	CASSLAGSYEQYF
-	TRBV7-9	-	TRBJ1-5	TGTGCCAGCAGCTTGGGACCTTTAGTTCAGCCCCAGCATTTT	CASSLGPLVQPQHF
TRBD1	TRBV29-1	-	TRBJ2-7	TGCAGCGTGGTGGACAGGACCGAGCAGTACTTC	CSVVDRTEQYF
-	TRBV10-3	-	TRBJ1-6	TGTGCCAAATGGAAGAAGGTCAGCTCCTATAATTCACCCCTCCACTTT	CAKWKKVSSYNSPLHF
-	TRBV9	-	TRBJ2-1	TGTGCCAGCAGCGTAGGGACAGTTATAGGTGAGCAGTTCTTC	CASSVGTVIGEQFF
-	TRBV20-1	-	TRBJ1-5	TGCAGTGCTAGGGACCAGGGGTCGGTTGATCAGCCCCAGCATTTT	CSARDQGSVDQPQHF
-	TRBV5-5	-	TRBJ2-5	TGTGCCAGCAGCTTGCGACTTTTAGTCCAAGAGACCCAGTACTTC	CASSLRLLVQETQYF
TRBD1	TRBV6-5	once	TRBJ1-2	TGTGCCAGCAGTACACAACACCGGACAGGAAGTTTCTATGGCTACACCTTC	CASSTQHRTGSFYGYTF
-	TRBV14	once	TRBJ1-3	TGTGCCAGCAGCCAAGTCTGGGGCCCTGGAAACACCATATATTTT	CASSQVWGPGNTIYF
-	TRBV15	-	TRBJ1-2	TGTGCCACCAGCAAGGCGGGCAGTCTTCATGGCTACACCTTC	CATSKAGSLHGYTF
-	TRBV15	-	TRBJ1-1	TGTGCCACCAGCAGAGAGACGGGGGCACACACTGAAGCTTTCTTT	CATSRETGAHTEAFF
TRBD1	TRBV19	-	TRBJ1-6	TGTGCCAGTAGTCTCGACGGGACAGGGGATTCACCCCTCCACTTT	CASSLDGTGDSPLHF
TRBD1	TRBV7-8	-	TRBJ2-6	TGTGCCAGCAGCTTTTCAGGGGGCCTCTCTGGGGCCAACGTCCTGACTTTC	CASSFSGGLSGANVLTF
-	TRBV11-2	-	TRBJ2-3	TGTGCCAGCAGCATGGAGTTAAGCACAGATACGCAGTATTTT	CASSMELSTDTQYF
-	TRBV6-6	-	TRBJ1-2	TGTGCCAGCGAGCCCGGGCCCCCTGATGGCTACACCTTC	CASEPGPPDGYTF
TRBD2	TRBV19	-	TRBJ2-7	TGTGCCAGTAGTTCACTAGCGACAATCTACGAGCAGTACTTC	CASSSLATIYEQYF